This T cell receptor beta chain is drawn from a study of T cells in Graves' hyperthyroidism and ophthalmopathy (dated 2019 in TCRdb). General notes on the study: Peripheral blood samples were taken at initial diagnosis, before any treatment was given. A discovery cohort of about 95 patients, roughly 45 with Graves' ophthalmopathy and under 60 with stable Graves' hyperthyroidism, was used to find distinguishing TCR V-J signatures. An independent validation cohort of 18 to 20 hyperthyroidism patients and some 15 patients who later progressed to ophthalmopathy tested prospective prediction of ophthalmopathy. The 75 to 100 discovery patients were divided at random into training and test sets in a 7:3 ratio. In several Graves' hyperthyroidism patients, the study also compared T-cell repertoires from thyroid tissue with T-cell repertoires from blood. Once sampling was done, hyperthyroidism patients were given methimazole at a starting dose of 30 mg daily, whereas ophthalmopathy patients were given high-dose intravenous methylprednisolone. The paper reports TCR Vbeta CDR3 sequencing of fewer than 150 peripheral blood samples: approximately 43 ophthalmopathy, about 75 hyperthyroidism and around 17 progressor patients. Overall study outcomes, separate from this receptor: In validation, progression to ophthalmopathy was predicted by the model with 70.59% sensitivity and approximately 78% specificity, a median of roughly six months before onset. Most expanded thyroid clonotypes (frequency above 0.001) were also detected in blood, a finding suggesting that blood repertoires may reflect thyroid immune responses. Sample size was not statistically predetermined, and blinding of investigators to group allocation was not performed. In cross-validation, a model built on a 13 V-J signature told ophthalmopathy apart from stable hyperthyroidism with approximately 90% sensitivity and 81% to 82% specificity, and in testing the same model reached 80%/75%.

The TCR beta CDR3 regions were amplified from the RNA transcripts. The first round of RT-PCR for the TCR CDR3 was performed with the HTBI primer set and the Qiagen OneStep RT-PCR kit. A second multiplex PCR round built the libraries, followed by size selection and purification. Libraries were sequenced paired-end with 100 bp reads on an Illumina HiSeq2000. In the source study's methods: SOAPnuke was used to process the raw data, removing reads that contained adapters or uncalled bases, had a mean Phred below 15, or lacked an exact match to the constant primer or identifier. COPE v1.2.5 was used to merge high-quality paired reads, and clonotypes were defined as unique nucleotide sequences. MiTCR v1.1 was used to align clonotypes to the IMGT TRBV, TRBD and TRBJ reference segments. Only V-J combinations with frequency above 0.0001, covering about 99% of repertoires, were analysed. A TCS score was defined as the ratio between F50 (clonal expansion) and ExV (chaos), using BLOSUM62-based TCRdist between CDR3 peptides within each V-J. Welch's t-statistics and random forest reduced roughly 540 V-J features to fewer than 15, which were used in a naive Bayes classifier (R e1071). TCRdb reanalyzed the raw reads on its own, using fastp at Q25 for trimming and MiXCR for clone calling, and kept in-frame beta chains. Rows are unified per CDR3 protein, each entry keeping the most common DNA and genes. These V and J calls originate from TCRdb's pipeline instead of the authors' own analysis. Counted in this sample were a few hundred thousand distinct CDR3 sequences; roughly 15% of them appeared once. The top ten constitute around 31% of the sample.

Clipping removes 3 bases from V and 4 bases from J, with 6 as the unmatched junction base count. CDR1 and CDR2, looked up from the germline V gene, are MNHNS and SASEGT. From the cysteine up to the phenylalanine, the CDR3 has a length of 15 residues. Only CDR3 DNA is held: 45 bases, read in frame from base 1. Hyperthyroidism patients were newly diagnosed, with disease duration under 2 months, and aged 18 to 65 years. Patients with uncontrolled infections, other autoimmune diseases, pregnancy or lactation were excluded. Diagnoses relied on clinical symptoms, serum thyroxine and TRAb, thyroid ultrasound and orbital computed tomography. For progressor patients, blood was drawn at the first diagnosis of hyperthyroidism, before any ophthalmopathy symptoms had appeared. Ficoll-Paque density gradient centrifugation was used to isolate PBMCs from 10 ml of fresh peripheral blood. Progressor patients were defined as those initially diagnosed with Graves' hyperthyroidism in whom ophthalmopathy developed during follow-up. Trizol reagent was used to extract total RNA, and RNA quality was then checked on an Agilent 2100 Bioanalyzer.

This clonotype was counted a few times. Its specific antigen is unknown. Base qualities were left out, and no much larger clone turns up one base away. Sequencing used blood. This clonotype was obtained from a woman in her 50s with Graves' hyperthyroidism that later progressed to Graves' ophthalmopathy. The chain joins TRBV6-1 to TRBJ2-1; 7 bases in the middle match TRBD1. At the DNA level, the sequence is TGTGCCAGCAGTGAGGGACAGTTGGATTACAATGAGCAGTTCTTC. The translation is CASSEGQLDYNEQFF.